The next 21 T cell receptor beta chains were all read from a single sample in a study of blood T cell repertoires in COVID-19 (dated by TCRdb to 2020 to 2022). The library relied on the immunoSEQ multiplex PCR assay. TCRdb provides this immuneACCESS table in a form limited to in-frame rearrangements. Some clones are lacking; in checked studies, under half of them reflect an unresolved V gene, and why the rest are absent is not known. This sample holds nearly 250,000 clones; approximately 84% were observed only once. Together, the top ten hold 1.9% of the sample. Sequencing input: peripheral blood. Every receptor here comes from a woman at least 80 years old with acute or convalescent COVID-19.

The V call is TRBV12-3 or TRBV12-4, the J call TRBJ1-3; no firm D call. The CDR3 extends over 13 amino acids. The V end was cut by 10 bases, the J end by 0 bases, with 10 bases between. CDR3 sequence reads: CATPTPSGNTIYF. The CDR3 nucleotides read TGTGCCACCCCTACCCCCTCTGGAAACACCATATATTTT.

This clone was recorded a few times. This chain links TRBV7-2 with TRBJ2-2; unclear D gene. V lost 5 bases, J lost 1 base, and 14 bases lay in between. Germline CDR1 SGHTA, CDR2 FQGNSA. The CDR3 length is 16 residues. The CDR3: CASSPRSARNTGELFF. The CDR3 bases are TGTGCCAGCAGCCCCCGAAGCGCGCGGAACACCGGGGAGCTGTTTTTT.

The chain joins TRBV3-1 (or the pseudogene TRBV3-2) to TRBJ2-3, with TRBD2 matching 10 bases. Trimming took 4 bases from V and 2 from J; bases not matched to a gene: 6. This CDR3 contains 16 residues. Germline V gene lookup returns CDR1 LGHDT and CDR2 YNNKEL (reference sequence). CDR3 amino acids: CASSPGLAELTDTQYF. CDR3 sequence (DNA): TGTGCCAGCAGCCCAGGACTAGCGGAACTCACAGATACGCAGTATTTT.

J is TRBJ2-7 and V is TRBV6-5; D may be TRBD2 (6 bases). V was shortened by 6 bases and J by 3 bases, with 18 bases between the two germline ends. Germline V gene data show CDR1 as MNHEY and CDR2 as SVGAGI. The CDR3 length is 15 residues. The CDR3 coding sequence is TGTGCCAGCAGCCGACAAGGAGGGCGAAACTACGAGCAGTACTTC. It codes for CASSRQGGRNYEQYF.

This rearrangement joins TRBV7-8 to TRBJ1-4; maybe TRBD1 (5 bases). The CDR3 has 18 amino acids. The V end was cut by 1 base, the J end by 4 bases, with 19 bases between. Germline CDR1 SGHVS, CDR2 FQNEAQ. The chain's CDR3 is CASSLGGPDSRVNEKLFF. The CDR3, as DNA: TGTGCCAGCAGCTTAGGGGGCCCAGACAGTCGGGTTAATGAAAAACTGTTTTTT.

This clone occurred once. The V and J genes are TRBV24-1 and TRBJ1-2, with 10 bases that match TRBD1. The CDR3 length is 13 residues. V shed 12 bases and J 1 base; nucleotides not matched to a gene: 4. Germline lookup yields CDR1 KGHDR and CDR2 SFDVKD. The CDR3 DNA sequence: TGTGCCGTCGACAGGGGGCTTAACTATGGCTACACCTTC. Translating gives CAVDRGLNYGYTF.

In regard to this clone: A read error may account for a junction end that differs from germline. This CDR3 is CASTLTGVNTEAFF. In nucleotides, the CDR3 is TGCGCCAGCACCTTGACAGGGGTGAACACTGAAGCTTTCTTT. The chain recombines TRBV5-1 with TRBJ1-1; 8 positions match TRBD1. The CDR3 consists of 14 residues. Germline CDR1 reads SGHRS; CDR2 reads YFSETQ. The full variable domain, in which reference TRBV5-1 and TRBJ1-1 provide the parts outside the CDR3, is KAGVTQTPRYLIKTRGQQVTLSCSPISGHRSVSWYQQTPGQGLQFLFEYFSETQRNKGNFPGRFSGRQFSNSRSEMNVSTLELGDSALYLCASTLTGVNTEAFFGQGTRLTVV.

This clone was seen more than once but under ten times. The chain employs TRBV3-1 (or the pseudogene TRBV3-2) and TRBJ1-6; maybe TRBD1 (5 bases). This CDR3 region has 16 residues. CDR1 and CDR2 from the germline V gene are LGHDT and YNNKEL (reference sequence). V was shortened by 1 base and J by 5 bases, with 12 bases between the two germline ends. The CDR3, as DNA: TGTGCCAGCAGCCAAGGACAGCCGGAAGATAATTCACCCCTCCACTTT. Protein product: CASSQGQPEDNSPLHF.

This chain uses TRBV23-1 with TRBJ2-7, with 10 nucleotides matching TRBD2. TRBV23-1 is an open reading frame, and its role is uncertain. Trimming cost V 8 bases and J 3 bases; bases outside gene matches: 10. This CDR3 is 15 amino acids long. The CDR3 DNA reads TGCGCCAGCGGTATAGCGGGGGGTATCGTCTACGAGCAGTACTTC. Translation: CASGIAGGIVYEQYF.

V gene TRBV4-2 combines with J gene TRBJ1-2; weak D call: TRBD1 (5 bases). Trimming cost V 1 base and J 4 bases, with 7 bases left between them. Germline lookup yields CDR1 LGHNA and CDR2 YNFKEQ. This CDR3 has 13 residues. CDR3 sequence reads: CASSQGQFYGYTF. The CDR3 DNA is TGTGCCAGCAGCCAAGGACAGTTCTATGGCTACACCTTC.

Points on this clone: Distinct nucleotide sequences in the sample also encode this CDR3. The CDR3 spells CASSLGGGPQETQYF. The CDR3 bases are TGCGCCAGCAGCTTAGGGGGGGGGCCCCAAGAGACCCAGTACTTC. V usage is TRBV5-1 and J usage is TRBJ2-5; D possibly corresponds to TRBD2 (7 bases). Germline loops: CDR1 SGHRS, CDR2 YFSETQ. Deletions cut 2 bases from V and 1 base from J, with 12 bases between. This CDR3 has 15 residues.

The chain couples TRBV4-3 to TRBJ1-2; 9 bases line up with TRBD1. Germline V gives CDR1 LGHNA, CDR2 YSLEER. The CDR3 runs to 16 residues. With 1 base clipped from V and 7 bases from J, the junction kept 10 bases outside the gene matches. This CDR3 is CASSQVLQGALTGYTF. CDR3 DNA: TGCGCCAGCAGCCAAGTACTACAGGGGGCGTTGACTGGCTACACCTTC.

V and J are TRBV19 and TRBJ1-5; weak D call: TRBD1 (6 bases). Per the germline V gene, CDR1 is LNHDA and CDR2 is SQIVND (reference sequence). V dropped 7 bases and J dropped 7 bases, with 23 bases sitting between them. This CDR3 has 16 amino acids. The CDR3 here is CASNGSGGGLRQPQHF. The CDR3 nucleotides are TGTGCCAGTAATGGTTCGGGGGGCGGTTTGAGGCAGCCCCAGCATTTT.

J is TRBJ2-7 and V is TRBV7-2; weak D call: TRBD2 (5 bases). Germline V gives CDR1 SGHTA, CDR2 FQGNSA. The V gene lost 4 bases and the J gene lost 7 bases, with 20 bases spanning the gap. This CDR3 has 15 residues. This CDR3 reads CASSSRSVGVGEQYF. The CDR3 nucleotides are TGTGCCAGCAGCTCTCGGAGCGTCGGGGTGGGAGAGCAGTACTTC.

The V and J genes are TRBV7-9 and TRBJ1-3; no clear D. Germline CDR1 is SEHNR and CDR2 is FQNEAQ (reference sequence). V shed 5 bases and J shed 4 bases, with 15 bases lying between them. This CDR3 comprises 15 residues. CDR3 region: CASSRGSFEGNTIYF. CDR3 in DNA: TGTGCCAGCAGCCGAGGGAGCTTTGAAGGAAACACCATATATTTT.

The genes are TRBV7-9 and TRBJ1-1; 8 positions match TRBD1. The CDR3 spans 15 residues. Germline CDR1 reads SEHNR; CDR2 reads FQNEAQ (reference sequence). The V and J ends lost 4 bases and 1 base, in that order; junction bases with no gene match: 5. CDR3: CASSSRGLGNTEAFF. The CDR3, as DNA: TGTGCCAGCAGCTCCAGGGGGCTGGGGAACACTGAAGCTTTCTTT. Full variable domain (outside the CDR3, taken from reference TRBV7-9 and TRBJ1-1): DTGVSQNPRHKITKRGQNVTFRCDPISEHNRLYWYRQTLGQGPEFLTYFQNEAQLEKSRLLSDRFSAERPKGSFSTLEIQRTEQGDSAMYLCASSSRGLGNTEAFFGQGTRLTVV.

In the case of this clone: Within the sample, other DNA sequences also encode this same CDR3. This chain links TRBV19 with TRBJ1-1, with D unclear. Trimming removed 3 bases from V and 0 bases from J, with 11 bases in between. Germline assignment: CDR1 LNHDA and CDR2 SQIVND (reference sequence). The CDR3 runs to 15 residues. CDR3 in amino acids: CASSILGQVNTEAFF. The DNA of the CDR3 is TGTGCCAGTAGTATTTTAGGTCAGGTGAACACTGAAGCTTTCTTT.

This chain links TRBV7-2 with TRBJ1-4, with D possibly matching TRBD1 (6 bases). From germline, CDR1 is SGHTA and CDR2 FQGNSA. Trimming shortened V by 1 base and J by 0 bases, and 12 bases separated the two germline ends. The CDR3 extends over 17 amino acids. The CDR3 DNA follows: TGTGCCAGCAGCTTAGAGGTCAGGGGTTCAACTAATGAAAAACTGTTTTTT. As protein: CASSLEVRGSTNEKLFF.

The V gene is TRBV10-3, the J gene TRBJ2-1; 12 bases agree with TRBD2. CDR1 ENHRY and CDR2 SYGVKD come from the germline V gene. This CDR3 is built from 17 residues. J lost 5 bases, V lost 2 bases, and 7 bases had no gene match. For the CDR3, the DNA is TGTGCCATCAGTGAGGTGCTAGCGGGGGGGCCTCACAATGAGCAGTTCTTC. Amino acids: CAISEVLAGGPHNEQFF.

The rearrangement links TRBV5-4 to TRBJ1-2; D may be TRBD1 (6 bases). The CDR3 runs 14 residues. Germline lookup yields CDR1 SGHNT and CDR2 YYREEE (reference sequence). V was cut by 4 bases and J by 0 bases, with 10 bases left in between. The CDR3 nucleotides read TGTGCCAGCAGCCGGGACATTTCTAACTATGGCTACACCTTC. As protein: CASSRDISNYGYTF.

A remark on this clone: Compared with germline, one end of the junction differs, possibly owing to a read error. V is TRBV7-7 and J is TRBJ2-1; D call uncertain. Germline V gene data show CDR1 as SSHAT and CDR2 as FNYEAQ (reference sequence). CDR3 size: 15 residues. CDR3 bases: TGTGCTAGCAGCCCCTCTCTATCAGCGCACAATGAGCAGTTCTTC. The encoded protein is CASSPSLSAHNEQFF.